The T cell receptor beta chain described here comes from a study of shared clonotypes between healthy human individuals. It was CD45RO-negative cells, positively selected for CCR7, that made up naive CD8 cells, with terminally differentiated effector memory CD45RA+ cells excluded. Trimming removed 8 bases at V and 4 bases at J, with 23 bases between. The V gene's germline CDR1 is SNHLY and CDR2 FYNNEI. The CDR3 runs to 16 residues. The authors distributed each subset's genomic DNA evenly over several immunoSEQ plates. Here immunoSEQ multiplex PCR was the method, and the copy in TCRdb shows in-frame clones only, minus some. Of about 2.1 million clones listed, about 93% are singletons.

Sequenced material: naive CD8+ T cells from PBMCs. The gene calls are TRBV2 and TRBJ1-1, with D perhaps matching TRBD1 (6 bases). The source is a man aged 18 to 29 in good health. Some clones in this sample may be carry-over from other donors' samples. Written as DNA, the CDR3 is TGTGCCAGCCCTGGAAGTAACGAGGACAGAAGCACTGAAGCTTTCTTT. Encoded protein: CASPGSNEDRSTEAFF.